This T cell receptor (beta chain) originates from a study of cytomegalovirus exposure and HLA in healthy donors. PCR used 60 Vbeta primers and 13 Jbeta primers. Profiled with immunoSEQ multiplex PCR; TCRdb holds only in-frame clones, not every one. The sample lists about 150,000 clones, over 75% occurring once. CDR3 size: 12 residues. Germline trimming cut 6 bases from V and 13 bases from J; bases unmatched to any gene: 4. From germline, CDR1 is MNHEY and CDR2 SVGAGI. The chain joins TRBV6-5 to TRBJ2-1; 12 nucleotides align to TRBD2. The sample consisted of PBMCs. This clonotype was sampled from a woman aged 35 to 49 in good health and CMV-seropositive. The CDR3 DNA sequence: TGTGCCAGCAGGGGGACTAGCGGGCTACAGTTCTTC. Protein sequence: CASRGTSGLQFF.